This entry describes one TCR beta chain. Its cognate antigen is unknown. Treatment in this sample: roughly 19 received Ad26.COV2.S at low or high dose, single or two shots; about 5 received placebo; per-sample allocation not given. Samples came from day 63 after the first vaccine or placebo injection. Trimming took off 5 bases at V and 0 bases at J, with 10 bases between the two ends. The germline V gene has CDR1 GTSNPN and CDR2 SVGIG (reference sequence). The CDR3 contains 14 residues. These data are taken from a study of Ad26.COV2.S vaccination and SARS-CoV-2 variants. Study overall: Dosing was one shot or two shots 56 days apart. Study-wide results and caveats: Total T cell responses may have been underestimated by the TCR breadth and depth analyses.

The assay was immunoSEQ multiplex PCR, and TCRdb's table has in-frame clones only and misses some. Among about 350,000 clones, around 89% were seen once, and the ten largest hold about 4.6%. The origin of this receptor is a person between 18 and 65 years old who received the Ad26.COV2.S COVID-19 vaccine or a placebo. The chain joins TRBV30 to TRBJ2-2; D remains unclear. The sample was peripheral blood, taken in a trial of Ad26.COV2.S vaccine versus placebo. CDR3 DNA sequence: TGTGCCTGGGACAAACAAGCGAACACCGGGGAGCTGTTTTTT. Translated, it gives CAWDKQANTGELFF.